The 14 T cell receptor beta chains below all came from one sample that was sequenced in a study of T cells in Graves' hyperthyroidism and ophthalmopathy. TCR beta CDR3 regions were amplified from RNA transcripts. HTBI primers drove first-round RT-PCR of the TCR CDR3. TCRdb used MiXCR to reprocess the multiplex PCR reads, holding one entry per CDR3 protein. Of about 400,000 distinct CDR3 sequences listed, more than 14% are singletons. The sample comprised blood. The receptor set was obtained from a woman in her 30s with Graves' ophthalmopathy.

J is TRBJ2-2 and V is TRBV19; perhaps TRBD1 as D (5 bases). Germline-derived CDR1 and CDR2 are LNHDA and SQIVND (reference sequence). CDR3 length: 15 amino acids. Trimming stripped 4 bases from V and 4 bases from J, with 13 bases between. The CDR3: CASSTQFRVTGELFF. The CDR3 region has the DNA TGTGCCAGTAGTACCCAGTTCAGGGTCACCGGGGAGCTGTTTTTT.

The V gene is TRBV6-6, the J gene TRBJ2-5; TRBD1 is a possible D gene (5 bases). The CDR3 sequence is 16 residues long. Looked up from germline, CDR1 is MNHNY and CDR2 is SVGAGI (reference sequence). The V end lost 2 bases, the J end lost 5 bases, and 18 bases lay between the germline ends. The CDR3 DNA sequence: TGTGCCAGCAGTTACCCGGACAACCCAGCACGGGAGACCCAGTACTTC. Its protein product is CASSYPDNPARETQYF.

This clonotype was picked up a small number of times. The chain uses TRBV6-1 and TRBJ2-3; either TRBD1 or TRBD2 may supply D (5 bases each). From germline, CDR1 is MNHNS and CDR2 SASEGT. The CDR3 is 18 amino acids. Trimming took off 7 bases at V and 3 bases at J, with 26 bases between the two ends. The CDR3 is CASIPTSGQRGSTDTQYF. The CDR3 DNA sequence: TGTGCCAGCATCCCGACATCGGGGCAGAGGGGAAGTACAGATACGCAGTATTTT.

This clonotype was detected many times. V is TRBV30 and J is TRBJ2-7; 14 bases are a match to TRBD2. V lost 2 bases to trimming and J lost 4 bases; unmatched junction nucleotides: 10. The CDR3 spans 17 residues. Germline values: CDR1 GTSNPN, CDR2 SVGIG (reference sequence). The CDR3 here is CAWSTPTSGGAEYEQYF. The CDR3, as DNA: TGTGCCTGGAGTACCCCGACTAGCGGGGGGGCGGAATACGAGCAGTACTTC.

The chain has TRBV3-1 and TRBJ2-7; 7 positions match TRBD1. Germline V gene lookup returns CDR1 LGHDT and CDR2 YNNKEL (reference sequence). The CDR3 runs to 15 residues. The V and J ends lost 4 bases and 6 bases, in that order; junction bases with no gene match: 12. In DNA form, the CDR3 reads TGTGCCAGCAGCCCCTGGGCAGGGGACAGTGGCGAGCAGTACTTC. Residues: CASSPWAGDSGEQYF.

The CDR3 here is CASSFMGSYNSPLHF. CDR3 in DNA: TGTGCCAGCAGTTTCATGGGGTCCTATAATTCACCCCTCCACTTT. V is TRBV28 and J is TRBJ1-6; D ambiguous. This CDR3 has 15 amino acids. Germline CDR1 is MDHEN and CDR2 is SYDVKM. The V and J ends lost 3 bases and 1 base respectively, with 7 bases between them.

The sample holds many counts of this clonotype. J is TRBJ1-1 and V is TRBV6-1; a weak D match, TRBD1 (6 bases). Per the germline V gene, CDR1 is MNHNS and CDR2 is SASEGT. With 7 bases removed from V and 4 bases from J, the gap between germline ends came to 13 bases. CDR3 length: 13 residues. The CDR3 loop is CASNRQGSTEAFF. Here the CDR3 DNA reads TGTGCCAGCAACCGCCAGGGGAGCACTGAAGCTTTCTTT.

This rearrangement joins TRBV6-1 to TRBJ1-1, with D possibly TRBD1 on 6 matching bases. V lost 6 bases to trimming and J lost 4 bases, with 12 bases between them. The CDR3 loop spans 13 amino acids. Germline CDR1 reads MNHNS; CDR2 reads SASEGT. DNA for the CDR3: TGTGCCAGCAGACACACAGGGAGCACTGAAGCTTTCTTT. Its protein is CASRHTGSTEAFF.

This clonotype was counted many times. V gene TRBV30 combines with J gene TRBJ2-3; TRBD2 is a possible D gene (6 bases). The length of the CDR3 is 14 residues. CDR1 GTSNPN and CDR2 SVGIG come from the germline V gene (reference sequence). V lost 1 base, J lost 8 bases, and 16 bases lay in between. The CDR3 is CAWSATSTSTTQYF. The CDR3 DNA reads TGTGCCTGGAGTGCGACTAGTACTTCGACTACGCAGTATTTT. Drawing the rest from reference TRBV30 and TRBJ2-3, the complete variable domain is SQTIHQWPATLVQPVGSPLSLECTVEGTSNPNLYWYRQAAGRGLQLLFYSVGIGQISSEVPQNLSASRPQDRQFILSSKKLLLSDSGFYLCAWSATSTSTTQYFGPGTRLTVL.

The sample holds many counts of this clonotype. The CDR3 loop reads CASSGDQQRYNEQFF. The CDR3 bases are TGTGCCAGCAGTGGGGACCAGCAGAGGTACAATGAGCAGTTCTTC. The chain links TRBV6-1 to TRBJ2-1, with D perhaps being TRBD1 or TRBD2 (5 bases each). This CDR3 region has 15 residues. Looked up from germline, CDR1 is MNHNS and CDR2 is SASEGT. The V end was cut by 4 bases, the J end by 4 bases, with 14 bases between.

This clonotype showed up many times. The rearrangement links TRBV12-3 or TRBV12-4 to TRBJ1-2; a weak D match, TRBD1 (6 bases). This CDR3 has 14 amino acids. V was cut by 5 bases and J by 9 bases, with 19 bases left in between. The CDR3 loop is CASSPSQGSLSYTF. The CDR3, as DNA: TGTGCCAGCAGTCCATCACAGGGAAGCTTGAGCTACACCTTC.

The V gene is TRBV28, the J gene TRBJ2-4, with D tentatively TRBD2 (6 bases). Trimming left V 7 bases short and J 1 base short, with 17 bases between. This CDR3 contains 16 residues. The germline gives CDR1 MDHEN, CDR2 SYDVKM. Written as DNA, the CDR3 is TGTGCCAGCAACCCTCGACGGGGACTGGCCAAAAACATTCAGTACTTC. Translation: CASNPRRGLAKNIQYF.

The chain is built from TRBV6-4 and TRBJ2-2, with TRBD2 identical over 10 bases. The CDR3 runs to 17 residues. The V and J ends lost 5 bases and 3 bases, in that order; junction bases with no gene match: 9. Per germline, CDR1 MRHNA and CDR2 SNTAGT. Here the CDR3 DNA reads TGTGCCAGCAGTTCCGGGCTAGCGGGGGCCTACACCGGGGAGCTGTTTTTT. It translates to CASSSGLAGAYTGELFF.

This clonotype was seen more than once but under ten times. V is TRBV20-1 and J is TRBJ2-7, with D hard to call. The CDR3 runs 11 residues. Trimming pared 4 bases from V and 6 bases from J, leaving 10 bases between. The germline gives CDR1 DFQATT, CDR2 SNEGSKA (reference sequence). This chain's CDR3 is CSANPRGEQYF. CDR3 nucleotides: TGCAGTGCTAACCCGCGTGGCGAGCAGTACTTC.